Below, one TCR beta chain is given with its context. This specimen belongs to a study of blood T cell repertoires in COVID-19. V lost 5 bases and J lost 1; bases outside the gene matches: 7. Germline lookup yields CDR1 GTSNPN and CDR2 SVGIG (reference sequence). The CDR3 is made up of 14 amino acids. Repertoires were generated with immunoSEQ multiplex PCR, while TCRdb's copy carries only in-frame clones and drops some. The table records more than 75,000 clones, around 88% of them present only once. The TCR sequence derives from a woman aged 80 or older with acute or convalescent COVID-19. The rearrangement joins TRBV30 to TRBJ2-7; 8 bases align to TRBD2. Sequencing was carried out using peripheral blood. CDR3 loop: CAWSSGSGSYEQYF. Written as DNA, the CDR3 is TGTGCCTGGTCGAGCGGGAGTGGATCCTACGAGCAGTACTTC.